The text below deals with one T cell receptor (beta chain). Its antigen remains unidentified. Trimming took 4 bases from V and 10 from J, leaving 14 bases between them. CDR1 PRHDT and CDR2 FYEKMQ come from the germline V gene (reference sequence). This CDR3 contains 14 residues. This entry comes from a study of shared clonotypes between healthy human individuals. Notes on the study in general: Naive CD4 clonotype sharing across a few donors was 4% to 5.5%.

Naive CD8 cells were CD45RO-negative, positively selected for CCR7, excluding terminally differentiated effector memory CD45RA+ cells. TCRdb's table, derived via immunoSEQ multiplex PCR, lists solely in-frame clones and lacks some. The top ten hold more than 1.5% of the sample, which has about 2.1 million clones, approximately 94% seen once. The gene calls are TRBV13 and TRBJ1-6; D is unclear. The TCR was taken from a young man in good health. Some clones in this sample may be carry-over from other donors' samples. The sample taken for sequencing was naive CD8+ T cells from PBMCs. The CDR3 is CASSSGPGGSPLHF. For the CDR3, the DNA is TGTGCCAGCAGCTCGGGTCCGGGTGGGTCACCCCTCCACTTT.